Listed here are 2 T cell receptor beta chains from one sample, sequenced in a study of tumor and adjacent non-tumor tissue in lung cancer. The library came from three nested PCR rounds adapted from ARM-PCR protocols. TCRdb independently ran MiXCR on the multiplex PCR reads; one entry per CDR3 protein. The sample includes 65,000 to 95,000 distinct CDR3 sequences, over 80% seen only once; the top ten take more than 10%. The template was RNA from unsorted bulk tissue. Sequenced material: lung tumor tissue. The receptors stem from a woman aged 45-60 years with non-small cell lung cancer.

This clonotype was seen more than once but under ten times. The chain joins TRBV12-3 or TRBV12-4 to TRBJ2-5; D call uncertain. CDR3 length equals 15 residues. V dropped 8 bases and J dropped 2 bases, with 18 bases sitting between them. DNA for the CDR3: TGTGCCAGCGGAATGACGGGTCAGCCTCAAGAGACCCAGTACTTC. As protein: CASGMTGQPQETQYF.

With respect to this clonotype: Since the CDR3 does not end with the conserved phenylalanine or tryptophan, this likely comes from a read error. The chain couples TRBV7-3 to TRBJ2-2; no reliable D call. This CDR3 is built from 13 residues. V was trimmed by 0 bases and J by 4 bases, leaving 3 bases between them. The germline V gene encodes CDR1 SGHTA and CDR2 FQGTGA. CDR3 sequence (DNA): TGTGCCAGCAGCTTAACAGGCACCGGGGAGCTGTTTCTT. This codes for CASSLTGTGELFL.